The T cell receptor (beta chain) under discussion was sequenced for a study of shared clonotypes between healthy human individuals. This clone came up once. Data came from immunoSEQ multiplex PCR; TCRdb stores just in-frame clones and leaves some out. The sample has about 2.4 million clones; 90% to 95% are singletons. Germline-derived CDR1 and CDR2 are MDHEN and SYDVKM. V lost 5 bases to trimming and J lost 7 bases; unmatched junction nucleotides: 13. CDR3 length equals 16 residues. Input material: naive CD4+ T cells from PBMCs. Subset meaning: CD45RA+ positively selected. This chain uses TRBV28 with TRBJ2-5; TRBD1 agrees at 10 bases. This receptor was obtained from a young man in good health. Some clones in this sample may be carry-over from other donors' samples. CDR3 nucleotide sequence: TGTGCCAGCAGTCCCCGGACAGGGGGGTTGGTGTCGACCCAGTACTTC. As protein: CASSPRTGGLVSTQYF.